The entry below describes one T cell receptor beta chain. Authors' methods: Reference gene primer amplification in the assay estimated nucleated cell counts. The assay was immunoSEQ multiplex PCR, and TCRdb's table has in-frame clones only and misses some. That table furnishes V, J and clone size, whereas the DNA furnished D and trimming. Among approximately 200,000 clones listed, 85% to 90% were seen once. This specimen belongs to a study of blood T cell repertoires in COVID-19. Study background: Material from acute and convalescent COVID-19 was sourced from the United States, Italy and Spain. PBMCs, B-cell-depleted T cells, or T cells were the source of the cDNA or gDNA that made up the material.

This CDR3 spans 13 amino acids. Germline CDR1 reads SNHLY; CDR2 reads FYNNEI. V was cut by 10 bases and J by 7 bases, with 20 bases left in between. The V gene is TRBV2, the J gene TRBJ2-7; possibly TRBD1 for D (7 bases). Sample: peripheral blood. The origin of this receptor is a man aged 55 to 70 who had recovered from COVID-19. The CDR3 DNA reads as TGTGCCACACAACTTCTTCAGGGGGGAGAGCAGTACTTC. Translation: CATQLLQGGEQYF.